The 3 T cell receptor beta chains given below trace back to one sample, sequenced in a study of T cell clusters in autoimmune cytopenias. One tube held mixed TRB-A and TRB-B primer pools for touch-down PCR. TCRdb re-analyzed the multiplex PCR reads; it lists each CDR3 protein once, without DNA. The clone table shows about 12,000 distinct CDR3 sequences, with the ten largest holding over 3%. TRB amplification used roughly 250 ng of peripheral blood genomic DNA. These same data were also listed under a study on T cell repertoires in aging, cancer and after chemotherapy.

Sequencing was carried out using peripheral blood. Receptor source: a human donor in good health.

By frequency, this clonotype registers medium-sized (0.01 to 0.1%). This chain uses TRBV7-9 with TRBJ1-6; the D call of TRBD1 rests on TCRdb alone, since no DNA is present to check it. The CDR3 is 13 amino acids. Per the germline V gene, CDR1 is SEHNR and CDR2 is FQNEAQ (reference sequence). CDR3 amino acids: CASSAGTASPLHF. The full variable domain, rest sourced from reference TRBV7-9 and TRBJ1-6, is DTGVSQNPRHKITKRGQNVTFRCDPISEHNRLYWYRQTLGQGPEFLTYFQNEAQLEKSRLLSDRFSAERPKGSFSTLEIQRTEQGDSAMYLCASSAGTASPLHFGNGTRLTVT.

Judged by frequency, this clonotype is medium-sized (0.01 to 0.1%). This chain links TRBV12-3 or TRBV12-4 with TRBJ1-2. The CDR3 runs 16 residues. The CDR3 here is CASSSGWGDGHYGYTF.

The chain couples TRBV6-2 or TRBV6-3 to TRBJ2-2. The CDR3 totals 15 residues. Germline lookup yields CDR1 MNHEY and CDR2 SVGEGT. CDR3 sequence: CASSTSYANTGELFF.